These T cell receptor beta chains were read from a single sample in a study of blood T cell repertoires in COVID-19. This table comes from immunoSEQ multiplex PCR, and its TCRdb copy is limited to in-frame clones, with some not included. The table shows more than 200,000 clones, with around 80% occurring only once. The sequencing sample was made of peripheral blood. Source of these receptors: a man aged 40-49 years with active or convalescent COVID-19. The CDR3 runs from the conserved cysteine through the conserved F or W. Fields, in order: clone size, D gene, V gene, J gene, CDR3 protein, CDR3 DNA. A D gene is named only where the DNA matches it firmly. The size field is filled for only some rows; it gives once, few, many or a size class.

>-|-|TRBV19|TRBJ2-7
CASSKGAPLYEQYF
TGTGCCAGTAGTAAGGGAGCCCCCCTCTACGAGCAGTACTTC
>few|-|TRBV19|TRBJ2-7
CASRFAGTYEQYF
TGTGCCAGTAGGTTTGCAGGAACCTACGAGCAGTACTTC
>-|-|TRBV7-9|TRBJ2-2
CASSLARVTGELFF
TGTGCCAGCAGCTTAGCGCGGGTCACCGGGGAGCTGTTTTTT
>-|-|TRBV9|TRBJ2-3
CASSVPGEFSDTQYF
TGTGCCAGCAGCGTTCCGGGAGAGTTCTCAGATACGCAGTATTTT
>once|TRBD1|TRBV5-4|TRBJ2-1
CASSMDRSSYNEQFF
TGTGCCAGCAGCATGGACAGGAGCTCCTACAATGAGCAGTTCTTC
>-|TRBD2|TRBV19|TRBJ2-7
CASRTSGSSYEQYF
TGTGCCAGTAGGACTAGCGGGAGCTCCTACGAGCAGTACTTC
>once|-|TRBV9|TRBJ2-1
CASSVVGTEYNEQFF
TGTGCCAGCAGCGTAGTTGGGACTGAATACAATGAGCAGTTCTTC
>-|-|TRBV19|TRBJ1-3
CASSISVSGNTIYF
TGTGCCAGTAGTATCTCCGTCTCTGGAAACACCATATATTTT
>-|TRBD1|TRBV6-5|TRBJ2-4
CASRPQGARNIQYF
TGTGCCAGCAGACCACAGGGGGCTCGAAACATTCAGTACTTC
>-|TRBD2|TRBV19|TRBJ2-2
CASSSPTGTPGRGGELFF
TGTGCCAGTAGTTCACCAACTGGGACTCCCGGGAGGGGCGGGGAGCTGTTTTTT
>-|-|TRBV19|TRBJ2-1
CASSIGWSPYNEQFF
TGTGCCAGTAGTATAGGTTGGAGCCCCTACAATGAGCAGTTCTTC
>-|TRBD2|TRBV7-9|TRBJ2-3
CASSTTGTSGSWETDTQYF
TGTGCCAGCAGCACGACCGGGACTAGCGGGAGTTGGGAGACAGATACGCAGTATTTT
>-|TRBD2|TRBV9|TRBJ2-4
CASSGSSWEGNIQYF
TGTGCCAGCAGCGGTTCCTCCTGGGAGGGAAACATTCAGTACTTC
>-|-|TRBV5-1|TRBJ1-6
CASSLGPGGDNSPLHF
TGCGCCAGCAGCTTGGGCCCCGGGGGAGATAATTCACCCCTCCACTTT
>once|-|TRBV30|TRBJ1-5
CALTSPGGNQPQHF
TGTGCCTTGACTTCACCTGGAGGCAATCAGCCCCAGCATTTT
>-|TRBD2|TRBV5-1|TRBJ2-5
CASQTSGISETQYF
TGCGCCAGCCAGACTAGCGGGATTTCGGAGACCCAGTACTTC
>once|TRBD1|TRBV29-1|TRBJ2-3
CSVVTQGLGADTQYF
TGCAGCGTAGTTACACAGGGGCTCGGTGCAGATACGCAGTATTTT
>-|-|TRBV30|TRBJ2-7
CAWSGQGWYEQYF
TGTGCCTGGAGTGGCCAGGGTTGGTACGAGCAGTACTTC
>-|-|TRBV4-3|TRBJ1-2
CASSLGPAGGYTF
TGCGCCAGCAGCCTCGGACCCGCGGGAGGCTACACCTTC
>-|TRBD2|TRBV3-1/TRBV3-2|TRBJ2-5
CASSHLRATSGGKETQYF
TGTGCCAGCAGCCACCTGAGAGCAACTAGCGGGGGGAAAGAGACCCAGTACTTC
>-|-|TRBV23-1|TRBJ2-1
CASSRGDNEQFF
TGCGCCAGCAGTCGGGGGGACAATGAGCAGTTCTTC
>-|-|TRBV10-3|TRBJ1-2
CAISDGRGLYGYTF
TGTGCCATCAGTGACGGGAGGGGGTTATATGGCTACACCTTC
>-|-|TRBV5-1|TRBJ1-1
CASSRGQLEAFF
TGCGCCAGCAGCAGAGGACAGCTTGAAGCTTTCTTT
>-|-|TRBV5-1|TRBJ1-1
CASSFREGTEAFF
TGCGCCAGCAGCTTCAGGGAAGGCACTGAAGCTTTCTTT
>-|TRBD2|TRBV11-2|TRBJ2-5
CASSSRAGVYETQYF
TGTGCCAGCAGCTCCAGGGCGGGAGTTTATGAGACCCAGTACTTC
>-|-|TRBV27|TRBJ1-4
CASSVAGATNEKLFF
TGTGCCAGCAGTGTCGCAGGGGCAACTAATGAAAAACTGTTTTTT
>-|TRBD2|TRBV2|TRBJ2-1
CASSEWDYRNEQFF
TGTGCCAGCAGTGAATGGGACTACCGCAATGAGCAGTTCTTC
>-|-|TRBV19|TRBJ2-1
CASSMPHTENNEQFF
TGTGCCAGTAGTATGCCTCATACAGAGAACAATGAGCAGTTCTTC
>few|TRBD2|TRBV29-1|TRBJ2-3
CSVLAGGNVDTQYF
TGCAGCGTATTAGCGGGCGGAAACGTGGATACGCAGTATTTT
>-|TRBD2|TRBV19|TRBJ2-6
CASSPSGVSGANVLTF
TGTGCCAGTAGCCCTAGCGGGGTCTCTGGGGCCAACGTCCTGACTTTC
>few|-|TRBV5-8|TRBJ1-2
CASSLPPGSYGYTF
TGTGCCAGCAGCTTGCCCCCTGGCAGTTACGGCTACACCTTC
>-|-|TRBV21-1|TRBJ1-2
CASTTDRGNYGYTF
TGTGCCAGCACCACTGACAGGGGGAACTATGGCTACACCTTC
>few|-|TRBV24-1|TRBJ2-3
CATSDLTGWSTDTQYF
TGTGCCACCAGTGATTTGACAGGCTGGAGCACAGATACGCAGTATTTT
>-|-|TRBV11-2|TRBJ1-2
CASSLQYGFQTADGYTF
TGTGCCAGCAGCTTACAGTACGGGTTCCAGACGGCCGATGGCTACACCTTC
>-|TRBD1|TRBV7-9|TRBJ1-2
CASSPSRQGTHGYTF
TGTGCCAGCAGCCCCTCTCGACAGGGCACCCATGGCTACACCTTC
>few|-|TRBV25-1|TRBJ1-1
CASSGQTARLLTFF
TGTGCCAGCAGTGGCCAGACAGCTCGACTTTTAACTTTCTTT
>-|TRBD1|TRBV5-1|TRBJ1-5
CASSPGTGTVQPQHF
TGCGCCAGCAGCCCCGGGACAGGGACGGTTCAGCCCCAGCATTTT
>-|-|TRBV13|TRBJ1-1
CASSLSWNTEAFF
TGTGCCAGCAGCTTATCCTGGAACACTGAAGCTTTCTTT
>-|-|TRBV15|TRBJ1-2
CATRPDSNYGYTF
TGTGCCACCAGACCGGACAGTAACTATGGCTACACCTTC
>-|-|TRBV6-5|TRBJ2-1
CASEHHNEQFF
TGTGCCAGCGAGCATCACAATGAGCAGTTCTTC
>-|TRBD1|TRBV18|TRBJ1-2
CASSPPDRGSHGYTF
TGTGCCAGCTCACCACCAGACAGGGGGAGCCATGGCTACACCTTC
>-|-|TRBV15|TRBJ1-4
CATSRGIANEKLFF
TGTGCCACCAGTCGGGGGATAGCTAATGAAAAACTGTTTTTT
>-|-|TRBV12-3/TRBV12-4|TRBJ1-1
CASRDRNTEAFF
TGTGCCAGCAGAGACAGGAACACTGAAGCTTTCTTT
>-|-|TRBV27|TRBJ1-1
CASSLGWGPNTEAFF
TGTGCCAGCAGTTTAGGTTGGGGCCCCAACACTGAAGCTTTCTTT
>-|TRBD1|TRBV11-2|TRBJ2-5
CASSRLGTGQETQYF
TGTGCCAGCAGTCGACTCGGGACAGGTCAAGAGACCCAGTACTTC
>-|-|TRBV6-7|TRBJ1-1
CASWGGTEAFF
TGTGCCAGCTGGGGGGGAACTGAAGCTTTCTTT
>-|-|TRBV29-1|TRBJ1-1
CSVGTDTEAFF
TGCAGCGTTGGCACGGACACTGAAGCTTTCTTT
>-|TRBD1|TRBV9|TRBJ1-2
CASSGTGQGAKGYTF
TGTGCCAGCAGCGGAACAGGACAGGGGGCTAAGGGCTACACCTTC
>-|TRBD1|TRBV19|TRBJ1-2
CASSKRDRVLYGYTF
TGTGCCAGTAGTAAGCGGGACAGGGTGCTCTATGGCTACACCTTC
>-|-|TRBV7-9|TRBJ1-4
CASSLDTTNEKLFF
TGTGCCAGCAGCCTAGACACAACTAATGAAAAACTGTTTTTT